This is a list of T cell receptor beta chains from one sample in a study of T cells in localized non-small cell lung cancer. Measured with immunoSEQ multiplex PCR; TCRdb has only the in-frame clones, and not every one. The sample lists 60,000 to 65,000 clones, 90% occurring once. The sequencing here drew on peripheral blood, taken before any cancer treatment. These receptors all come from a woman aged 40-75 years with stage I lung adenocarcinoma. CDR3s include the opening cysteine and the closing phenylalanine or tryptophan. Fields, in order: clone size, CDR3 length, J gene, V gene, D gene, CDR3 DNA, CDR3 protein. A D gene is named only where the DNA matches it firmly. Clone size is given for some rows only: seen once, a few or many times, or a class if the clone is expanded.

>.|15|TRBJ2-7|TRBV4-3|.
TGCGCCAGCAGCCAAGATCGGAAAGCACGCTACGAGCAGTACTTC
CASSQDRKARYEQYF
>.|13|TRBJ1-2|TRBV9|.
TGTGCCAGCAGCTCCCGCTCTCTATATGGCTACACCTTC
CASSSRSLYGYTF
>.|13|TRBJ2-7|TRBV4-2|.
TGTGCCAGCAGCCAAGAGGCTATATACGAGCAGTACTTC
CASSQEAIYEQYF
>.|14|TRBJ1-1|TRBV29-1|.
TGCAGCGTGCGGGACGCAGGATTGGGGGCTGAAGCTTTCTTT
CSVRDAGLGAEAFF
>.|15|TRBJ2-7|TRBV10-3|.
TGTGCCATCAGTGAGCGTTTGGACAGAGGAAACGAGCAGTACTTC
CAISERLDRGNEQYF
>.|17|TRBJ2-6|TRBV7-9|TRBD1
TGTGCCAGCAGCCTAACAGGGGCAATCTCTGGGGCCAACGTCCTGACTTTC
CASSLTGAISGANVLTF
>.|14|TRBJ1-1|TRBV19|TRBD1
TGTGCCAGTAATGAGGACAGGCCGAACACTGAAGCTTTCTTT
CASNEDRPNTEAFF
>.|14|TRBJ2-7|TRBV11-1|.
TGTGCCAGCAGCTTAGAAAGGGGAGCCTACGAGCAGTACTTC
CASSLERGAYEQYF
>.|14|TRBJ1-1|TRBV4-2|.
TGTGCCAGCAGCCAAGCAGGGTTCAACACTGAAGCTTTCTTT
CASSQAGFNTEAFF
>.|14|TRBJ2-5|TRBV18|.
TGTGCCAGCTCACCAAAAGGAGGCCAAGAGACCCAGTACTTC
CASSPKGGQETQYF
>.|16|TRBJ2-1|TRBV4-1|TRBD2
TGCGCCAGCAGCCAGGGGACTAGCGGGACTTACAATGAGCAGTTCTTC
CASSQGTSGTYNEQFF
>.|15|TRBJ2-7|TRBV6-5|.
TGTGCCAGCAGTCCCATGGCAGCCAGCTCCTACGAGCAGTACTTC
CASSPMAASSYEQYF
>.|14|TRBJ2-7|TRBV6-1|.
TGTGCCAGCAGTGAAGCGTGGGCAGGCTACGAGCAGTACTTC
CASSEAWAGYEQYF
>.|16|TRBJ2-5|TRBV5-1|TRBD2
TGCGCCAGCAGCTTACTAGCGGGGGGGCCATGGGAGACCCAGTACTTC
CASSLLAGGPWETQYF
>.|13|TRBJ1-1|TRBV30|TRBD1
TGTGCCACAACGCCAGGGGGCTGGACTGAAGCTTTCTTT
CATTPGGWTEAFF
>.|14|TRBJ2-3|TRBV7-3|.
TGTGCCAGCAGCTTAGGATACAGCACAGATACGCAGTATTTT
CASSLGYSTDTQYF
>.|14|TRBJ2-3|TRBV15|TRBD2
TGTGCCACCGGCGGGAGGCCATACACAGATACGCAGTATTTT
CATGGRPYTDTQYF
>few|12|TRBJ1-1|TRBV6-6|.
TGTGCCAGCCGATATCTCGGCTCTGAAGCTTTCTTT
CASRYLGSEAFF
>.|13|TRBJ2-3|TRBV19|TRBD2
TGTGCCAGTGCGGGGGGGGGCACAGATACGCAGTATTTT
CASAGGGTDTQYF
>.|11|TRBJ2-5|TRBV19|.
TGTGCCAGTAAATCAGAAGAGACCCAGTACTTC
CASKSEETQYF
>.|13|TRBJ1-2|TRBV6-6|.
TGTGCCAGCAGGGTAGGACTTACCTATGGCTACACCTTC
CASRVGLTYGYTF
>.|14|TRBJ1-5|TRBV6-1|.
TGTGCCAGCTACGACAGCTATAGCAATCAGCCCCAGCATTTT
CASYDSYSNQPQHF